The rows below give T cell receptor beta chains drawn from one sample of a study of CXCR3-negative and CXCR3-positive naive CD8 T cells. TCRdb reprocessed the 5' RACE reads and keeps a single row for each CDR3 protein, giving no DNA. This sample's table reports 38,000 or so distinct CDR3 sequences. Material: memory CD8+ T cells from blood. Every receptor here comes from a human donor in good health. Some clones in this sample may be carry-over from other donors' samples. Each CDR3 is given with its conserved first and last residue. Expanded clones get a size class; other rows say once, few or many, or leave the size out.

v_call	cdr3_length	clone_size	j_call	cdr3_aa
TRBV7-2	13	medium-sized	TRBJ2-5	CASSLAGHETQYF
TRBV7-6	18	-	TRBJ2-1	CASSLALRGTSGADEQFF
TRBV12-3/TRBV12-4	14	-	TRBJ2-2	CASSLWFGTGELFF
TRBV11-3	16	-	TRBJ2-5	CASSLMGLAEKETQYF
TRBV6-5	14	-	TRBJ2-1	CASSYLVYGNEQFF
TRBV28	14	-	TRBJ2-3	CASSLGLVSDTQYF
TRBV28	15	-	TRBJ1-5	CASSSGQGADQPQHF
TRBV29-1	11	medium-sized	TRBJ2-5	CSDPSGPKEYF
TRBV7-9	15	-	TRBJ1-1	CASSLSQGHGAEAFF
TRBV28	14	-	TRBJ2-1	CAEGPVSSYNEQFF
TRBV6-2/TRBV6-3	12	-	TRBJ2-1	CASSYSQSQQFF
TRBV7-9	14	-	TRBJ1-2	CASSPSSDIYGYTF
TRBV6-2/TRBV6-3	14	-	TRBJ2-7	CASTRDMTSYEQYF
TRBV4-3	16	-	TRBJ2-7	CASSQEDNRVGYEQYF
TRBV4-3	16	-	TRBJ2-1	CASSQETQGSYNEQFF
TRBV27	15	-	TRBJ2-1	CASSQTSGSLFEQFF
TRBV15	16	-	TRBJ1-6	CATSTPGQGNNSPLHF
TRBV27	14	-	TRBJ2-7	CASSYGMWGYEQYF
TRBV18	16	-	TRBJ2-3	CASSPPVQTSTDTQYF
TRBV19	15	-	TRBJ1-1	CASSIARTGNDEAFF
TRBV3-1	17	-	TRBJ2-3	CASSQDASGGLTDTQYF
TRBV4-3	15	medium-sized	TRBJ2-1	CASSQDSGGPNEQFF
TRBV7-9	14	-	TRBJ1-1	CASSASSLNTEAFF
TRBV7-9	15	-	TRBJ2-5	CASSSRDRRQETQYF
TRBV5-1	13	-	TRBJ2-4	CASSGWGENIQYF
TRBV15	13	-	TRBJ1-1	CATSILTGGLAFF
TRBV9	15	-	TRBJ2-6	CASSETGAGANVLTF
TRBV29-1	16	large	TRBJ2-5	CSVEGLSEDVQETQYF
TRBV6-4	15	-	TRBJ2-3	CASSPGTGSTDTQYF
TRBV27	15	-	TRBJ2-1	CASSLFWSSYNEQFF
TRBV29-1	17	-	TRBJ2-3	CSVEDPGGSGRADTQYF
TRBV4-2	16	-	TRBJ2-1	CASSQDSGGLYNEQFF
TRBV5-1	12	-	TRBJ2-1	CASSHYYNEQFF
TRBV5-6	13	-	TRBJ2-2	CASSLEIEGELFF
TRBV7-2	15	-	TRBJ2-7	CASSAGTGLSYEQYF
TRBV3-1	18	-	TRBJ1-3	CASSQDLPTRQTGNTIYF
TRBV7-3	13	-	TRBJ1-1	CASSLEMNTEAFF
TRBV28	14	-	TRBJ2-3	CASSRRLATDTQYF
TRBV5-5	18	-	TRBJ2-3	CASSFGVPRAGPADTQYF
TRBV20-1	13	-	TRBJ2-7	CSASPGSSYEQYF
TRBV27	15	-	TRBJ2-1	CASSYLGLAANEQFF
TRBV6-1	14	-	TRBJ2-2	CASSDSGDTGELFF